Listed here is a single TCR beta chain. The data were taken from a study of CD8 T cells in ankylosing spondylitis. TCRdb redid the calling of the 5' RACE reads with MiXCR, one entry per CDR3 protein. Of approximately 140,000 distinct CDR3 sequences listed, roughly 8.4% are singletons. Per the germline V gene, CDR1 is KGHDR and CDR2 is SFDVKD. The J segment lost 3 bases and the V segment lost 0 bases, leaving 5 bases of the junction unmatched. The CDR3 spans 17 residues. Sequencing was carried out using synovial fluid, either unsorted or a sorted T cell fraction (not recorded which). The gene calls are TRBV24-1 and TRBJ2-2; 8 bases are shared with TRBD2. The sequence came from a male donor with ankylosing spondylitis. The CDR3 nucleotides are TGTGCCACCAGTGATTTGAAGCGGGGGCTCCACACCGGGGAGCTGTTTTTT. Translating it yields CATSDLKRGLHTGELFF.